This T cell receptor beta chain stems from a study of shared T cell receptors in the human thymus (dated by TCRdb to the early 2020s). A note on the overall study: The study examined how the human thymus generates shared, self-reactive T-cell receptor alpha chains.

Trimming takes 6 bases from V and 5 bases from J, and the germline ends sit 11 bases apart. From its cysteine to its phenylalanine, the CDR3 spans 13 amino acids. This entry keeps only the CDR3 DNA: 39 bases, framed from base 1. The germline V gene (reference sequence) supplies CDR1 MNHEY and CDR2 SMNVEV. Library generation was performed with the immunoSEQ multiplex PCR assay. Entries here come from immuneACCESS through TCRdb and include only in-frame sequences with V and J called. Some clones fail to appear in such tables; in the studies checked, an unresolved V gene covers under half of the shortfall, and the cause of the remainder is unknown. In this sample the table shows roughly 560,000 clones, approximately 80% of which occur a single time. The ten most abundant clones make up around 0.012% of the sample. On this clone: Its binding antigen is unknown. There are no base qualities to consult, and no much larger clone falls within one base.

The same data also contributed to another study, on human thymus T cells. The second study, in turn, reports: In Finland, the donors were immunologically healthy infants who were having open corrective cardiac surgery for congenital heart defects. The thymus tissue came from surgical resects taken out during corrective cardiac surgery. V and J gene segment usage appeared biased in both thymic and peripheral blood repertoires. According to the related research, thymic TCR repertoires were highly overlapping among unrelated individuals. TCR alpha and beta repertoires from about 8 infant thymus samples and four related peripheral blood samples were characterized in the study. Donor ages ranged from roughly 7 to 244 days, and the cohort comprised 5 to 7 male and a couple of female infants. After being mechanically released from the tissue, thymocytes were kept at -70 degrees C in pellets of about 9-32 million cells. A QIAsymphony instrument was used to extract genomic DNA from frozen cell pellets. Using the immunoSEQ multiplex PCR assay, the TCRB and TCRAD loci were amplified from a standardized quantity of quality-controlled genomic DNA. The amplicons covered the V(D)J region and were long enough to include the CDR3 and to identify the V and J genes. The amplicons were sequenced on an Illumina platform via the commercial immunoSEQ service. Primer bias and sequencing errors were corrected using previously described methods, and TCRAD and TCRB definitions followed the IMGT database. Repertoires were analysed with immunoSEQ Analyzer 3.0 and VDJTools, covering basic statistics, V/J segment usage, diversity estimates, rarefaction and pairwise overlap. Diversity was estimated with Chao1, ChaoE, Efron-Thisted, Shannon and inverse Simpson indices, and also on datasets down-sampled to the smallest sample. For repertoire overlap, CDR3 nucleotide sequence, V gene and J gene had to match strictly, and clustering was done by Jaccard-based multidimensional scaling. On average, thymus samples yielded 800,000 or so unique TCRB clonotypes, whereas blood samples yielded around 84,000.

This chain joins TRBV27 to TRBJ1-5, with a tentative D gene TRBD1 over 5 matching bases. This TCR was sampled from a boy in the first two years of life with a congenital heart defect. Donor details come from another sample of the same person, matched by shared clones. The sequenced sample was thymocytes. The DNA sequence reads TGTGCCAGCAGCTGGACGGGGGATCAGCCCCAGCATTTT. Its protein reads: CASSWTGDQPQHF.